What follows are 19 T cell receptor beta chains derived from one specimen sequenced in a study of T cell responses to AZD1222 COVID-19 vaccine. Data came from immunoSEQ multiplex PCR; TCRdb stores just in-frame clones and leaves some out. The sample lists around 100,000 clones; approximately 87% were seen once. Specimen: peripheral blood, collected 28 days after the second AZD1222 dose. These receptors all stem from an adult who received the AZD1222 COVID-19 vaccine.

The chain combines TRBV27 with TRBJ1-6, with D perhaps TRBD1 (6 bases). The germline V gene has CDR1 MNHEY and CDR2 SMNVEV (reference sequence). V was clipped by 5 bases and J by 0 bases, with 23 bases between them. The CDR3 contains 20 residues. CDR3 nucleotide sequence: TGTGCCAGCAGTCTAGAGGGTTCTTGGCAGGGGAGCTCCTATAATTCACCCCTCCACTTT. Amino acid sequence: CASSLEGSWQGSSYNSPLHF.

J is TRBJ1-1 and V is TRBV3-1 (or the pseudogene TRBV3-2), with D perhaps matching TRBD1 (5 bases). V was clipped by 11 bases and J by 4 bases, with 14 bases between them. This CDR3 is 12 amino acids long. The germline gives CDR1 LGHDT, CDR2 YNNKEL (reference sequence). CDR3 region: CASRGRGTEAFF. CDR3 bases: TGTGCCTCAAGGGGCCGGGGCACTGAAGCTTTCTTT.

CDR3 sequence reads: CSVGVGLGSVNEQYF. Written as DNA, the CDR3 is TGCAGCGTTGGAGTAGGACTGGGAAGTGTTAACGAGCAGTACTTC. V is TRBV29-1 and J is TRBJ2-7, with D possibly TRBD2 on 5 matching bases. Germline CDR1 SQVTM, CDR2 ANQGSEA. This CDR3 is built from 15 residues. V lost 4 bases to trimming and J lost 5 bases, with 21 bases between them.

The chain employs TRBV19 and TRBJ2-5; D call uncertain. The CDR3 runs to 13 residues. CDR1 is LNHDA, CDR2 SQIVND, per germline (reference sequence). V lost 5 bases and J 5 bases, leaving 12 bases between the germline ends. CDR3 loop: CASSYGLWETQYF. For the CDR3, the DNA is TGTGCCAGTAGTTACGGGTTGTGGGAGACCCAGTACTTC.

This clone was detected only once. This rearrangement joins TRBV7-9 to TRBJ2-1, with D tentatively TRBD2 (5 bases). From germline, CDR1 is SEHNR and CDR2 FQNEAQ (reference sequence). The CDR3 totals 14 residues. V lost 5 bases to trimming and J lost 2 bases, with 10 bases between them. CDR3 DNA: TGTGCCAGCAGCCCGCACGGGACCTACAATGAGCAGTTCTTC. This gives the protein CASSPHGTYNEQFF.

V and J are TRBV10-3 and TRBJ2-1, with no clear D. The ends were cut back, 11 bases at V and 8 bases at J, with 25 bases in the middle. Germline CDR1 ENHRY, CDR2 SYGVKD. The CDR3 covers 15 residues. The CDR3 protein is CALTKSPGQDHEQFF. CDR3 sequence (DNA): TGTGCCTTAACCAAGTCACCGGGCCAGGACCATGAGCAGTTCTTC.

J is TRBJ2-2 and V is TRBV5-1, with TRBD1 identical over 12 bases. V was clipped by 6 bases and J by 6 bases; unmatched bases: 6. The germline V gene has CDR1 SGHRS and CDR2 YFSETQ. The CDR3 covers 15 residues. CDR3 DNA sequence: TGCGCCAGCAACCGGGACAGGGGGCTGTCCGGGGAGCTGTTTTTT. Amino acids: CASNRDRGLSGELFF.

The CDR3 region has the DNA TGTGCCAGCAGCTTGGACGGGGGCCATACCGGGGAGCTGTTTTTT. This codes for CASSLDGGHTGELFF. This sequence joins TRBV5-6 and TRBJ2-2; D may correspond to TRBD1 or TRBD2 (6 bases each). This CDR3 contains 15 residues. Germline V gene lookup returns CDR1 SGHDT and CDR2 YYEEEE. Trimming took off 0 bases at V and 5 bases at J, with 11 bases between the two ends.

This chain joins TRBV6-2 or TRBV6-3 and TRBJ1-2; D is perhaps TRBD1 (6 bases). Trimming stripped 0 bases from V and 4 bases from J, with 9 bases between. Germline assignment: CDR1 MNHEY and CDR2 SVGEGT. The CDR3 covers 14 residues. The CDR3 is CASSYSGGTYGYTF. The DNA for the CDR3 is TGTGCCAGCAGTTACTCGGGGGGCACCTATGGCTACACCTTC.

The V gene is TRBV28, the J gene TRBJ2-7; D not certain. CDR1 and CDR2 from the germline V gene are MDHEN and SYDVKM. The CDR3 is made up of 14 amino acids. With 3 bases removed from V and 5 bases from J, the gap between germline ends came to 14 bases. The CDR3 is CASSLVGQTHEQYF. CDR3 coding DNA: TGTGCCAGCAGTTTGGTCGGGCAAACGCACGAGCAGTACTTC.

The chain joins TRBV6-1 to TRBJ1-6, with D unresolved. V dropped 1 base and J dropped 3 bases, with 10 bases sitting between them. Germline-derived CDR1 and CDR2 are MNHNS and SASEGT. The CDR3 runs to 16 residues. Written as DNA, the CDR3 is TGTGCCAGCAGTGAAGGCCGACACTTCTATAATTCACCCCTCCACTTT. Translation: CASSEGRHFYNSPLHF.

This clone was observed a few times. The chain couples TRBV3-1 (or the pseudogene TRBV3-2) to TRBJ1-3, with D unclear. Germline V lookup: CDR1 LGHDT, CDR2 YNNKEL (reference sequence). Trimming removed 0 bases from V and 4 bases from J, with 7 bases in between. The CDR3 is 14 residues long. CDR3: CASSQEGSGNTIYF. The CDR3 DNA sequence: TGTGCCAGCAGCCAAGAGGGTTCCGGAAACACCATATATTTT.

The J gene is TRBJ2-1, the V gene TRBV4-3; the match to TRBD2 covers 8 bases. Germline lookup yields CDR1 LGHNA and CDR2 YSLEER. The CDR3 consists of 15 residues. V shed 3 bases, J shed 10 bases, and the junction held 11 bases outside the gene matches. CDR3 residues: CASSQLAGQGLEQFF. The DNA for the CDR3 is TGCGCCAGCAGCCAGTTAGCGGGACAAGGCCTGGAGCAGTTCTTC.

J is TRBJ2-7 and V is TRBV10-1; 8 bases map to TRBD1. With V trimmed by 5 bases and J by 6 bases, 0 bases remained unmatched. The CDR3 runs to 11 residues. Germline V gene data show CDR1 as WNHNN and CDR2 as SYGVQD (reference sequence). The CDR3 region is CASSTGGEQYF. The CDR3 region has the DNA TGCGCCAGCAGTACAGGGGGCGAGCAGTACTTC.

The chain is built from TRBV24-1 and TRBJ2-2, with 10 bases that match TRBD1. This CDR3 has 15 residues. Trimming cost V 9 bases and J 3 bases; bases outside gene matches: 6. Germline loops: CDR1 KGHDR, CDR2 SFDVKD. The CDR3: CATSAGTGDTGELFF. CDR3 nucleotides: TGTGCCACCTCTGCCGGGACAGGGGACACCGGGGAGCTGTTTTTT.

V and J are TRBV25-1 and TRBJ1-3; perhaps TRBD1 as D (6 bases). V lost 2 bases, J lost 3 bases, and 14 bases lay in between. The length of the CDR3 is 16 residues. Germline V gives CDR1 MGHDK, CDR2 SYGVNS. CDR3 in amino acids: CASSESGQGIGNTIYF. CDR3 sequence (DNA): TGTGCCAGCAGTGAAAGTGGGCAGGGGATTGGAAACACCATATATTTT.

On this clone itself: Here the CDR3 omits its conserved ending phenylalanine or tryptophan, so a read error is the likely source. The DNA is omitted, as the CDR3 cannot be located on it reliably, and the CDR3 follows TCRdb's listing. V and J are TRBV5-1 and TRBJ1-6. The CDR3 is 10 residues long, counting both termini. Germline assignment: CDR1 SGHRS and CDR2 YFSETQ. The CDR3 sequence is CASSGWVMVD.

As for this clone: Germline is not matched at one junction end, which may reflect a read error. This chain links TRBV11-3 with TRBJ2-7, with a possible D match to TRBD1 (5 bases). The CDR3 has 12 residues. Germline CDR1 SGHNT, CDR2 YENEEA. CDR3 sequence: CASSLDLGVGHF. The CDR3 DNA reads TGTGCCAGCAGCTTAGATTTAGGGGTAGGGCACTTC.

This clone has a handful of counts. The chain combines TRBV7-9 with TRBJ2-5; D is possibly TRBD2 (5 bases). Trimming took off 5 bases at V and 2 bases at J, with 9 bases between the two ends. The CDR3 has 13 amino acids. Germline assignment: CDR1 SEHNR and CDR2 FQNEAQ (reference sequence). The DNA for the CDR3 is TGTGCCAGCAGCCCTCTAGCTCAAGAGACCCAGTACTTC. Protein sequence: CASSPLAQETQYF.